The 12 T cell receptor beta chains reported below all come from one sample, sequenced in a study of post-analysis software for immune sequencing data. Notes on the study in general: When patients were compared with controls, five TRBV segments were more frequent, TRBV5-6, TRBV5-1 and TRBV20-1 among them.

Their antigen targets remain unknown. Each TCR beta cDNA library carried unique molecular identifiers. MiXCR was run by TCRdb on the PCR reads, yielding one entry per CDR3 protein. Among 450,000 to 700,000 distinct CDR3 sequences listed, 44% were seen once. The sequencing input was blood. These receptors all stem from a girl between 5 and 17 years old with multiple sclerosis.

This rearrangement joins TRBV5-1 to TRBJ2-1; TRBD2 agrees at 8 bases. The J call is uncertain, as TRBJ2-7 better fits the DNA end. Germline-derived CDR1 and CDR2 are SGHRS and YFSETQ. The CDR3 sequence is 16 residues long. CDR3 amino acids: CASSLTSGLSYNEQYF. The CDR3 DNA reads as TGCGCCAGCAGCCTTACTAGCGGCCTTTCCTACAATGAGCAGTACTTC.

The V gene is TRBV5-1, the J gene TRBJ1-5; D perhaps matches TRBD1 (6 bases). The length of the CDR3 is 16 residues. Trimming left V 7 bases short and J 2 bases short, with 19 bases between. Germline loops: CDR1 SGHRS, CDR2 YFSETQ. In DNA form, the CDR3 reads TGCGCCAGCTCCCTCTCGGGGGCGAACGGCAATCAGCCCCAGCATTTT. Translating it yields CASSLSGANGNQPQHF.

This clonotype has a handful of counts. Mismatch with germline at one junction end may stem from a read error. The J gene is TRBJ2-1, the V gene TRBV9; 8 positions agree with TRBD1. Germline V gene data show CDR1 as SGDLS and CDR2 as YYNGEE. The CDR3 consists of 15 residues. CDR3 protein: CASSVGSQGAYEQFF. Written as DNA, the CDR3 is TGTGCCAGCAGTGTAGGTTCGCAGGGGGCTTATGAGCAGTTCTTC.

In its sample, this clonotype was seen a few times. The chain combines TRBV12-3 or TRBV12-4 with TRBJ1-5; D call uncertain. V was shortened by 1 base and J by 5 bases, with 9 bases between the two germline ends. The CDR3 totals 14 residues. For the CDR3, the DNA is TGTGCCAGCAGTTTAGGCTCTCATTATCAGCCCCAGCATTTT. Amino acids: CASSLGSHYQPQHF.

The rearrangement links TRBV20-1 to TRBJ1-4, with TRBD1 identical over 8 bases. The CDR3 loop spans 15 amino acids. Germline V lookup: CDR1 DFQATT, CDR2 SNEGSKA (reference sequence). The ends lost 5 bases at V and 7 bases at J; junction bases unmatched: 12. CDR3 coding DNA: TGCAGTGCTCGACCGCAGGGGGCGAGGACTGAAAAACTGTTTTTT. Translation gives CSARPQGARTEKLFF.

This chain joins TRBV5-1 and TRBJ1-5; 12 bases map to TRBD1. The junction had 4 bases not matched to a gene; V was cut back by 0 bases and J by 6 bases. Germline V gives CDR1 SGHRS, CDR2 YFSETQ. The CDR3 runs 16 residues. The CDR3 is CASSLGPGQGAQPQHF. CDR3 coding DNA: TGCGCCAGCAGCTTGGGCCCGGGACAGGGGGCTCAGCCCCAGCATTTT.

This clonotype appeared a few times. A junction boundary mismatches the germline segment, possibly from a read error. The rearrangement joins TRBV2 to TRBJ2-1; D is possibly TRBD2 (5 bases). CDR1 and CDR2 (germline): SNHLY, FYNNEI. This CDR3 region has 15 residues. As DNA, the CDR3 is TGTGTCAGCAAACCAGCGGTCCTCTCCTACAATGAGCAGTTCTTC. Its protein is CVSKPAVLSYNEQFF.

CDR3 DNA: TGTGCCATCAACCAGGGGGCGAATTCACCCCTCCACTTT. Amino acids: CAINQGANSPLHF. The rearrangement joins TRBV10-3 to TRBJ1-6; 8 nucleotides line up with TRBD1. The germline CDR1 and CDR2 sequences are ENHRY and SYGVKD. The CDR3 consists of 13 residues. Unmatched junction bases numbered 3, after V lost 7 bases and J lost 7 bases.

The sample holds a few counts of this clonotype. CDR3 protein: CASSPGLAGETYQETQYF. The CDR3 DNA reads TGTGCCAGCAGCCCGGGACTAGCGGGAGAGACGTACCAAGAGACCCAGTACTTC. This chain joins TRBV7-9 and TRBJ2-5, with TRBD2 matching over 14 bases. The length of the CDR3 is 18 residues. V dropped 5 bases and J dropped 0; count of bases not matched to a gene: 8. From germline, CDR1 is SEHNR and CDR2 FQNEAQ (reference sequence). Based on the CDR3 plus reference TRBV7-9 and TRBJ2-5, the full variable domain is DTGVSQNPRHKITKRGQNVTFRCDPISEHNRLYWYRQTLGQGPEFLTYFQNEAQLEKSRLLSDRFSAERPKGSFSTLEIQRTEQGDSAMYLCASSPGLAGETYQETQYFGPGTRLLVL.

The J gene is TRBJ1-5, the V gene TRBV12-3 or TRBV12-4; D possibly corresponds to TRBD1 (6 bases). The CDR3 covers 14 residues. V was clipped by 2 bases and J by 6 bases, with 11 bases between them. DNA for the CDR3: TGTGCCAGCAGTTTACCGGACAGCGGTCAGCCCCAGCATTTT. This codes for CASSLPDSGQPQHF.

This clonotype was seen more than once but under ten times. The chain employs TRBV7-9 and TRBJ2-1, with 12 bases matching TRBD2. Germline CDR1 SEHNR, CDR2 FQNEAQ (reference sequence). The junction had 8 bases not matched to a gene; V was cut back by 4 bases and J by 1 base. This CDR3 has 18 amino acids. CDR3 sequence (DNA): TGTGCCAGCAGCTCGACTAGCGGGGGCGAAGCTTCCTACAATGAGCAGTTCTTC. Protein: CASSSTSGGEASYNEQFF.

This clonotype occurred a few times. The CDR3 reads CSVDTGRVNEKLFF. In DNA form, the CDR3 reads TGCAGCGTTGATACAGGGCGTGTGAATGAAAAACTGTTTTTT. This sequence joins TRBV29-1 and TRBJ1-4, with D tentatively TRBD1 (6 bases). Trimming removed 3 bases from V and 5 bases from J, with 13 bases in between. Germline lookup yields CDR1 SQVTM and CDR2 ANQGSEA. The CDR3 is made up of 14 amino acids.